What follows are 30 T cell receptor beta chains derived from one specimen sequenced in a study of Graves' ophthalmopathy and Graves' hyperthyroidism listed by TCRdb under 2018. The data were produced on an Illumina HiSeq 2000. For repertoire sequencing, the TCR beta CDR3 regions were amplified from RNA transcripts. The first round of RT-PCR was done with HTBI primers and the Qiagen OneStep RT-PCR kit, and was followed by a second round of multiplex PCR, then size selection and purification. TCRdb cleaned the public reads at Q25 with fastp, built clones with MiXCR and kept in-frame beta chains. Rows merge per CDR3 protein into single entries with the most common DNA and genes. For this sample there are a few hundred thousand distinct CDR3 sequences; about 18% appear just once. The ten largest account for roughly 1.5% of the sample. Sequenced: peripheral blood. These receptors were collected from a woman aged 18-29 years with Graves' ophthalmopathy. Donor details come from another sample of the same person, matched by shared clones.

This clonotype was seen only a few times. The chain is built from TRBV6-1 and TRBJ2-2, with a possible D match to TRBD2 (6 bases). The V gene's germline CDR1 is MNHNS and CDR2 SASEGT. This CDR3 has 14 residues. The V end was cut by 8 bases, the J end by 0 bases, with 10 bases between. The CDR3 DNA reads TGTGCCAGCGGGGGGTCTCCGAACACCGGGGAGCTGTTTTTT. Residues: CASGGSPNTGELFF.

In this sample, this clonotype turned up many times. V is TRBV27 and J is TRBJ1-1; no clear D gene. CDR3 length equals 13 residues. Trimming took off 7 bases at V and 5 bases at J, with 14 bases between the two ends. Germline-derived CDR1 and CDR2 are MNHEY and SMNVEV (reference sequence). The CDR3 DNA is TGTGCCAGCACCGACCCCTATGGAACTGAAGCTTTCTTT. Translated: CASTDPYGTEAFF.

This clonotype was seen ten or more times. This chain links TRBV6-4 with TRBJ1-1; 9 bases line up with TRBD1. The V segment lost 11 bases and the J segment 0 bases; nucleotides outside the gene matches: 16. The CDR3 contains 17 residues. Germline V gives CDR1 MRHNA, CDR2 SNTAGT. The CDR3 sequence is CAPIDTGGGGMNTEAFF. The CDR3, as DNA: TGTGCCCCGATAGATACAGGGGGCGGCGGTATGAACACTGAAGCTTTCTTT.

V and J are TRBV28 and TRBJ2-7; D gene unclear. V lost 5 bases, J lost 2 bases, and 13 bases lay in between. The CDR3 covers 14 residues. The germline V gene encodes CDR1 MDHEN and CDR2 SYDVKM. Here the CDR3 DNA reads TGTGCCAGCAGTATTTCGGGTCCGACCTACGAGCAGTACTTC. Protein sequence: CASSISGPTYEQYF.

At least ten counts were recorded for this clonotype. This sequence joins TRBV5-1 and TRBJ2-7; 8 bases align to TRBD1. The CDR3 covers 19 residues. Germline V gene sequence: CDR1 SGHRS, CDR2 YFSETQ. V dropped 1 base and J dropped 2; count of bases not matched to a gene: 17. CDR3 region: CASSLTMAGGVGKAYEQYF. The CDR3 DNA reads TGCGCCAGCAGCTTGACGATGGCAGGGGGCGTCGGGAAGGCCTACGAGCAGTACTTC.

In its sample, this clonotype was seen many times. This chain uses TRBV27 with TRBJ1-2; 7 positions agree with TRBD1. CDR3 length equals 13 residues. J lost 5 bases, V lost 8 bases, and 8 bases had no gene match. Germline CDR1 and CDR2: MNHEY and SMNVEV (reference sequence). Here the CDR3 reads CASRDSVSYGYTF. The CDR3 DNA follows: TGTGCCAGCCGGGACAGTGTTTCTTATGGCTACACCTTC.

This clonotype came up many times. The V gene is TRBV30, the J gene TRBJ1-1; 8 bases are shared with TRBD1. CDR3 length equals 16 residues. Trimming removed 4 bases from V and 0 bases from J; junction bases left unmatched: 10. CDR1 is GTSNPN and CDR2 is SVGIG in the germline V gene (reference sequence). The CDR3 is CAWTEGDRNMNTEAFF. The CDR3 bases are TGTGCCTGGACGGAGGGGGACAGGAACATGAACACTGAAGCTTTCTTT.

This clonotype appeared many times. The chain carries TRBV7-2 and TRBJ2-7; 7 bases fit TRBD2. Germline assignment: CDR1 SGHTA and CDR2 FQGNSA. The CDR3 has 15 amino acids. V lost 5 bases to trimming and J lost 0 bases; unmatched junction nucleotides: 7. The CDR3 nucleotides are TGTGCCAGCAGCCCCGGGACTACCTTCTCCTACGAGCAGTACTTC. The encoded protein is CASSPGTTFSYEQYF.

This clonotype was seen only a few times. The rearrangement uses TRBV7-9 and TRBJ2-2; a weak D match, TRBD2 (7 bases). Germline CDR1 SEHNR, CDR2 FQNEAQ (reference sequence). This CDR3 region has 15 residues. Trimming stripped 8 bases from V and 5 bases from J, with 18 bases between. The CDR3 is CASERRERGTGELFF. CDR3 DNA sequence: TGTGCCAGCGAGAGGCGGGAGAGGGGGACCGGGGAGCTGTTTTTT.

In its sample, this clonotype was seen many times. This chain joins TRBV5-1 and TRBJ2-7, with a possible D match to TRBD1 (6 bases). Between the trimmed V and J ends, which lost 4 bases and 3 bases, there was a span of 14 bases. CDR3 length equals 14 residues. From germline, CDR1 is SGHRS and CDR2 YFSETQ. Written as DNA, the CDR3 is TGCGCCAGCAGCCAATCCACAGGGTTCTACGAGCAGTACTTC. Amino acid sequence: CASSQSTGFYEQYF.

This clonotype was recorded many times. This chain links TRBV30 with TRBJ2-5; 7 nucleotides agree with TRBD2. Germline lookup yields CDR1 GTSNPN and CDR2 SVGIG (reference sequence). The CDR3 has 13 amino acids. The junction had 5 bases not matched to a gene; V was cut back by 2 bases and J by 5 bases. The CDR3 spells CAWSLADGETQYF. CDR3 nucleotide sequence: TGTGCCTGGAGTCTAGCGGATGGGGAGACCCAGTACTTC.

The genes are TRBV6-2 or TRBV6-3 and TRBJ2-5; D might be TRBD1 (5 bases). Deletions cut 2 bases from V and 2 bases from J, with 9 bases between. The CDR3 totals 14 residues. Germline V gene sequence: CDR1 MNHEY, CDR2 SVGEGT. This CDR3 is CASSYVRVQETQYF. DNA of the CDR3: TGTGCCAGCAGTTACGTCAGGGTACAAGAGACCCAGTACTTC.

This clonotype was seen ten or more times. The chain has TRBV12-3 or TRBV12-4 and TRBJ1-2; possibly TRBD1 for D (5 bases). CDR3 length: 14 amino acids. The ends were cut back, 5 bases at V and 3 bases at J, with 13 bases in the middle. In DNA form, the CDR3 reads TGTGCCAGCAGTCCAATGGGGGTTTACTATGGCTACACCTTC. Amino acid sequence: CASSPMGVYYGYTF.

This clonotype came up many times. The chain joins TRBV2 to TRBJ2-2, with D possibly TRBD2 on 5 matching bases. The CDR3 sequence is 15 residues long. Germline CDR1 is SNHLY and CDR2 is FYNNEI. Trimming took off 5 bases at V and 4 bases at J, with 14 bases between the two ends. The chain's CDR3 is CASSLPEGITGELFF. CDR3 DNA sequence: TGTGCCAGCAGTCTACCCGAGGGAATCACCGGGGAGCTGTTTTTT. Together with reference TRBV2 and TRBJ2-2, the CDR3 gives the full variable domain: EPEVTQTPSHQVTQMGQEVILRCVPISNHLYFYWYRQILGQKVEFLVSFYNNEISEKSEIFDDQFSVERPDGSNFTLKIRSTKLEDSAMYFCASSLPEGITGELFFGEGSRLTVL.

This clonotype came up many times. The chain is built from TRBV11-3 and TRBJ2-7; 8 positions agree with TRBD2. With 4 bases clipped from V and 4 bases from J, the junction kept 15 bases outside the gene matches. The CDR3 covers 17 residues. CDR1 and CDR2 from the germline V gene are SGHNT and YENEEA. The CDR3 region has the DNA TGTGCCAGCAGCTCATTAGTCGGGACTAGGACTTTTTACGAGCAGTACTTC. Translated, it gives CASSSLVGTRTFYEQYF. The whole variable domain, filled in from reference TRBV11-3 and TRBJ2-7, reads EAGVVQSPRYKIIEKKQPVAFWCNPISGHNTLYWYLQNLGQGPELLIRYENEEAVDDSQLPKDRFSAERLKGVDSTLKIQPAELGDSAVYLCASSSLVGTRTFYEQYFGPGTRLTVT.

The chain uses TRBV6-1 and TRBJ1-5; no firm D call. The CDR3 contains 14 residues. Between the trimmed V and J ends, which lost 7 bases and 2 bases, there was a span of 12 bases. The germline CDR1 and CDR2 sequences are MNHNS and SASEGT. CDR3 nucleotide sequence: TGTGCCAGCAATGTGGGTTGGGGCAATCAGCCCCAGCATTTT. Protein sequence: CASNVGWGNQPQHF.

This clonotype was observed many times. The genes are TRBV2 and TRBJ2-2; 11 bases are a match to TRBD2. CDR1 is SNHLY and CDR2 is FYNNEI in the germline V gene. V was pared by 5 bases and J by 4 bases, with 6 bases of the junction left unmatched. The length of the CDR3 is 16 residues. CDR3 nucleotide sequence: TGTGCCAGCAGTCCACTAGCGGGAGACCGCACCGGGGAGCTGTTTTTT. The encoded protein is CASSPLAGDRTGELFF. Supplemented by reference TRBV2 and TRBJ2-2, the full variable domain reads EPEVTQTPSHQVTQMGQEVILRCVPISNHLYFYWYRQILGQKVEFLVSFYNNEISEKSEIFDDQFSVERPDGSNFTLKIRSTKLEDSAMYFCASSPLAGDRTGELFFGEGSRLTVL.

This clonotype has a count of ten or more. The CDR3 region is CSAREDPNTEAFF. CDR3 in DNA: TGCAGTGCTAGAGAGGACCCGAACACTGAAGCTTTCTTT. This sequence joins TRBV20-1 and TRBJ1-1; D not resolved. Germline CDR1 and CDR2: DFQATT and SNEGSKA (reference sequence). Trimming left V 0 bases short and J 1 base short, with 6 bases between. The CDR3 is made up of 13 amino acids.

This clonotype was picked up many times. The chain has TRBV7-2 and TRBJ2-7, with D perhaps matching TRBD1 or TRBD2 (5 bases each). CDR3 length: 14 residues. CDR1 and CDR2 from the germline V gene are SGHTA and FQGNSA. With 1 base removed from V and 3 bases from J, the gap between germline ends came to 10 bases. The CDR3 DNA follows: TGTGCCAGCAGCTTAGGGGGGTCCGGCTACGAGCAGTACTTC. It translates to CASSLGGSGYEQYF.

Many counts were recorded for this clonotype. The rearrangement joins TRBV7-2 to TRBJ2-6; weak D call: TRBD1 (5 bases). The CDR3 has 19 residues. Trimming took 5 bases from V and 4 from J, leaving 24 bases between them. Per the germline V gene, CDR1 is SGHTA and CDR2 is FQGNSA. CDR3 in DNA: TGTGCCAGCAGCACGTTCGTGGGGCGGCTCGGCGAGGGGGCCAACGTCCTGACTTTC. It is translated as CASSTFVGRLGEGANVLTF.

This clonotype has only a few counts. The chain uses TRBV18 and TRBJ1-6; unclear D gene. The CDR3 totals 18 residues. V gave up 0 bases and J gave up 1 base, with 13 bases separating them. Germline CDR1 KGHSH, CDR2 LQKENI. CDR3 amino acids: CASSPPTRGRSYNSPLHF. Written as DNA, the CDR3 is TGTGCCAGCTCACCACCGACTCGGGGAAGGTCCTATAATTCACCCCTCCACTTT.

The table lists this clonotype with many counts. A single base separates this from a much larger clone, so it may be a read error. The chain couples TRBV6-2 or TRBV6-3 to TRBJ2-7; tentative D call: TRBD2 (6 bases). The germline CDR1 and CDR2 sequences are MNHEY and SVGEGT. This CDR3 spans 16 amino acids. V was pared by 2 bases and J by 5 bases, with 19 bases between. The CDR3 nucleotides are TGTGCCAGCAGTTACCTCGGGACTGGCGTCGGAAACGAGCAGTACTTC. Translated: CASSYLGTGVGNEQYF.

This clonotype was counted at least ten times. The chain recombines TRBV28 with TRBJ1-1, with a tentative D call TRBD1 (6 bases). Trimming removed 6 bases at V and 4 bases at J, with 9 bases between. The CDR3 has 12 amino acids. Germline CDR1 reads MDHEN; CDR2 reads SYDVKM. In DNA form, the CDR3 reads TGTGCCAGCAGGAGGACAGTCACTGAAGCTTTCTTT. This codes for CASRRTVTEAFF.

The chain's CDR3 is CASRPLRADQPQHF. Written as DNA, the CDR3 is TGTGCCAGCAGGCCCCTCAGGGCCGATCAGCCCCAGCATTTT. The genes are TRBV6-1 and TRBJ1-5; D might be TRBD1 (5 bases). Trimming removed 6 bases at V and 5 bases at J, with 14 bases between. The V gene's germline CDR1 is MNHNS and CDR2 SASEGT. The CDR3 extends over 14 amino acids.

The J gene is TRBJ2-5, the V gene TRBV6-1; maybe TRBD1 (6 bases). CDR1 and CDR2 (germline): MNHNS, SASEGT. V lost 5 bases, J lost 4 bases, and 14 bases lay in between. The CDR3 is made up of 14 amino acids. CDR3 DNA sequence: TGTGCCAGCAGTCCTACCAGGGGTCGAGAGACCCAGTACTTC. As protein: CASSPTRGRETQYF.

This clonotype came up many times. This chain joins TRBV27 and TRBJ2-4, with 9 bases lining up with TRBD1. From germline, CDR1 is MNHEY and CDR2 SMNVEV (reference sequence). With V trimmed by 6 bases and J by 7 bases, 7 bases remained unmatched. The CDR3 runs to 14 residues. The DNA for the CDR3 is TGTGCCAGCAGCTTCACAGGGGGCACGAACATTCAGTACTTC. Translating gives CASSFTGGTNIQYF.

This clonotype was seen many times. The rearrangement links TRBV6-2 or TRBV6-3 to TRBJ2-7; D is uncertain. Trimming left V 6 bases short and J 3 bases short, with 15 bases between. CDR1 MNHEY and CDR2 SVGEGT come from the germline V gene. The CDR3 runs 14 residues. The CDR3 nucleotides read TGTGCCAGCAGGACCAGACGGGCCCGCTACGAGCAGTACTTC. It specifies CASRTRRARYEQYF.

This clonotype has at least ten counts. CDR3 in DNA: TGTGCCAGCAGCGTAGCAGGGATTAGCAATCAGCCCCAGCATTTT. Its protein is CASSVAGISNQPQHF. The chain uses TRBV9 and TRBJ1-5, with D perhaps matching TRBD1 (5 bases). Germline V CDR1 and CDR2: SGDLS, YYNGEE. Deletions cut 0 bases from V and 0 bases from J, with 7 bases between. This CDR3 has 15 residues.

The J gene is TRBJ2-2, the V gene TRBV6-5; 7 bases match TRBD2. This CDR3 comprises 15 residues. From germline, CDR1 is MNHEY and CDR2 SVGAGI. J lost 8 bases, V lost 3 bases, and 9 bases had no gene match. The CDR3 region is CASSYSMTSPGELFF. CDR3 nucleotides: TGTGCCAGCAGTTATTCGATGACTAGCCCAGGGGAGCTGTTTTTT.

This clonotype was seen repeatedly, ten times or more. The rearrangement joins TRBV12-3 or TRBV12-4 to TRBJ1-3; tentatively, D is TRBD1 (5 bases). The CDR3 has 15 residues. Between the trimmed V and J ends, which lost 3 bases and 4 bases, there was a span of 13 bases. DNA of the CDR3: TGTGCCAGCAGTTTTGGGCAGCGGACAGGAAACACCATATATTTT. Encoded protein: CASSFGQRTGNTIYF.